This T cell receptor beta chain was sequenced in a study of blood T cell repertoires in COVID-19. Study details: Sources were T cells, B-cell-depleted T cells, or PBMCs; the material itself was cDNA or gDNA.

Concerning this clone itself: A junction end diverges from the germline sequence, so it may reflect a read error.

In the original workflow: Reference gene primer amplification yielded estimated nucleated cell counts. Data came from immunoSEQ multiplex PCR; TCRdb stores just in-frame clones and leaves some out. V and J calls and clone size are as listed in that table; D and trimming were resolved from the DNA. Of about 83,000 clones in the sample, more than 75% were seen once. The germline V gene encodes CDR1 KGHDR and CDR2 SFDVKD. The CDR3 loop spans 16 amino acids. This sequence joins TRBV24-1 and TRBJ2-1; 9 nucleotides match TRBD2. This TCR was sampled from a man aged 50-60 years with active COVID-19. Specimen: peripheral blood. The CDR3 nucleotides are TGTGCCACCAGTGATTTGAGCGGGGGGTCCTACAATGGGCAGTTCTTC. As protein: CATSDLSGGSYNGQFF.